The following is a T cell receptor beta chain sequence with its context. Researchers ran the PCR with 60 Vbeta and 13 Jbeta primers. The repertoire was sequenced with immunoSEQ multiplex PCR; TCRdb's copy has only in-frame clones and lacks some. The sample contains around 49,000 clones, around three quarters of which appear only once. V lost 2 bases to trimming and J lost 1 base; unmatched junction nucleotides: 5. CDR1 is KGHSH and CDR2 is LQKENI in the germline V gene. CDR3 length: 16 residues. This entry comes from a study of cytomegalovirus exposure and HLA in healthy donors. In the study overall: A previous analysis identified about 110 million unique TCR beta sequences derived from roughly 180 million T cells.

The genes are TRBV18 and TRBJ1-1; TRBD1 aligns across 9 bases. The specimen was PBMCs. The TCR was taken from a man aged 30 to 45 in good health and CMV-seropositive. Here the CDR3 reads CASSPGQGRWNTEAFF. CDR3 nucleotides: TGTGCCAGCTCACCAGGACAGGGGAGATGGAACACTGAAGCTTTCTTT.